These T cell receptor beta chains were read from a single sample in a study of CD8 T cells in ankylosing spondylitis. TCRdb passed the 5' RACE reads through MiXCR, listing each CDR3 protein once. The sample has tens of thousands of distinct CDR3 sequences, around 30% seen once; the top ten hold roughly 59%. Sequencing used blood, either unsorted or a sorted T cell fraction (not recorded which). The receptors were sampled from a male donor with ankylosing spondylitis or in good health (not recorded which). Each CDR3 is given with its conserved first and last residue. A D gene is named only where the DNA matches it firmly. Expanded clones are given a class, and other clones once, few, many or no size at all.

J: TRBJ2-3; size: -; V: TRBV18; D: TRBD2; DNA: TGTGCCAGCCAAGGACTAGCGGGAGATACGCAGTATTTT; CDR3: CASQGLAGDTQYF
J: TRBJ2-1; size: -; V: TRBV5-1; D: -; DNA: TGCGCCAGCAGCCCGACTCTCGCGGCTGGTGAGCAGTTCTTC; CDR3: CASSPTLAAGEQFF
J: TRBJ2-3; size: -; V: TRBV20-1; D: -; DNA: TGCAGTGCTAGAGATTGGTCCGCTAGCACAGATACGCAGTATTTT; CDR3: CSARDWSASTDTQYF
J: TRBJ2-3; size: -; V: TRBV5-4; D: TRBD2; DNA: TGTGCCAGCAGGCGGGGGGGCACAGATACGCAGTATTTT; CDR3: CASRRGGTDTQYF
J: TRBJ1-1; size: -; V: TRBV15; D: -; DNA: TGTGCCACCAGCAGAGGCGAGGGGCCCCGATACACTGAAGCTTTCTTT; CDR3: CATSRGEGPRYTEAFF
J: TRBJ1-2; size: -; V: TRBV7-9; D: -; DNA: TGTGCCAGCAGCGCGGCCCGGACTTATGGCTACACCTTC; CDR3: CASSAARTYGYTF
J: TRBJ2-5; size: -; V: TRBV7-7; D: -; DNA: TGTGCCAGCAGCTTAATGTCGGTTGGAGAGGCCCAGTACTTC; CDR3: CASSLMSVGEAQYF
J: TRBJ1-2; size: -; V: TRBV12-3/TRBV12-4; D: -; DNA: TGTGCCAGCAGTTTAATTGACGGGGCGGAGGGTGGCTACACCTTC; CDR3: CASSLIDGAEGGYTF
J: TRBJ2-2; size: -; V: TRBV6-2/TRBV6-3; D: -; DNA: TGTGCCAGCACGCCCGGACAGGGGGTATGGACTAGCGGAAACCCGGGCACCGGGGAGCTGTTTTTT; CDR3: CASTPGQGVWTSGNPGTGELFF
J: TRBJ2-5; size: -; V: TRBV20-1; D: -; DNA: TGCAGTGCTGGCCGAGCCGGGGAGCAAGAGACCCAGTACTTC; CDR3: CSAGRAGEQETQYF
J: TRBJ2-1; size: -; V: TRBV7-3; D: -; DNA: TGTGCCAGCAGCCCCGACTACAATGAGCAGTTCTTC; CDR3: CASSPDYNEQFF
J: TRBJ1-6; size: -; V: TRBV7-3; D: -; DNA: TGTGCCAGCAGCTCAGACTGGACTGGGATCTATAATTCACCCCTCCACTTT; CDR3: CASSSDWTGIYNSPLHF
J: TRBJ2-1; size: -; V: TRBV7-9; D: -; DNA: TGTGCCAGCAGCTTATTGTCTAGATCGGATGAGCAGTTCTTC; CDR3: CASSLLSRSDEQFF
J: TRBJ2-2; size: -; V: TRBV10-3; D: TRBD2; DNA: TGTGCCATCGCACTAGCGGGAGGCGGAACCGGGGAGCTGTTTTTT; CDR3: CAIALAGGGTGELFF
J: TRBJ2-5; size: few; V: TRBV7-3; D: TRBD2; DNA: TGTGCCAGCAGCCCAGGGACTAGCGGAGTTGGGGCAGAGACCCAGTACTTC; CDR3: CASSPGTSGVGAETQYF
J: TRBJ1-1; size: few; V: TRBV5-4; D: TRBD1; DNA: TGTGCCAGCACCCACCCGGGACAGGTGGCTACTGAAGCTTTCTTT; CDR3: CASTHPGQVATEAFF
J: TRBJ1-2; size: -; V: TRBV6-5; D: -; DNA: TGTGCCAGCAGCCGAACAGGCTATGGCTACACCTTC; CDR3: CASSRTGYGYTF
J: TRBJ2-5; size: -; V: TRBV20-1; D: TRBD2; DNA: TGCAGTGCTGGGACTAGCGGGGGGGCCGGACAAGAGACCCAGTACTTC; CDR3: CSAGTSGGAGQETQYF
J: TRBJ2-3; size: -; V: TRBV20-1; D: -; DNA: TGCAGTGCTCTCCCTCTGCCATCAGATACGCAGTATTTT; CDR3: CSALPLPSDTQYF
J: TRBJ2-7; size: -; V: TRBV9; D: -; DNA: TGTGCCAGCAGCGGAGGGCGACTAGGATTCGGCGAGCAGTACTTC; CDR3: CASSGGRLGFGEQYF
J: TRBJ2-3; size: few; V: TRBV11-2; D: TRBD2; DNA: TGTGCCAGCCTCATCGGGCGGGAGTTGGGCGAACGGGGCACAGATACGCAGTATTTT; CDR3: CASLIGRELGERGTDTQYF
J: TRBJ2-1; size: -; V: TRBV19; D: TRBD2; DNA: TGTGCCAGTAGTAGACTAGCGGGGTTGGATGAGCAGTTCTTC; CDR3: CASSRLAGLDEQFF
J: TRBJ2-1; size: -; V: TRBV5-1; D: TRBD2; DNA: TGCGCCAGCAGCATACTAGCGGGAGACTCAAATGAGCAGTTCTTC; CDR3: CASSILAGDSNEQFF
J: TRBJ2-1; size: many; V: TRBV3-1; D: -; DNA: TGTGCCAGCAGCCAAGACGGTTGGTTCGGCGATGAGCAGTTCTTC; CDR3: CASSQDGWFGDEQFF
J: TRBJ2-1; size: few; V: TRBV5-1; D: TRBD2; DNA: TGCGCCAGCAGCTTCAGATTAGCGGGAACTAATGAGCAGTTCTTC; CDR3: CASSFRLAGTNEQFF
J: TRBJ2-3; size: -; V: TRBV12-3/TRBV12-4; D: -; DNA: TGTGCCAGCAGTTTAATGGGCACAGATACGCAGTATTTT; CDR3: CASSLMGTDTQYF
J: TRBJ2-3; size: -; V: TRBV12-3/TRBV12-4; D: TRBD1; DNA: TGTGCCAGCAGTCTGCCCCGGGACAGGGCGAAAGATACGCAGTATTTT; CDR3: CASSLPRDRAKDTQYF
J: TRBJ2-2; size: few; V: TRBV7-3; D: TRBD2; DNA: TGTGCCAGCAGCTCTTCCGGGACTATCACCGGGGAGCTGTTTTTT; CDR3: CASSSSGTITGELFF
J: TRBJ2-3; size: many; V: TRBV4-2; D: TRBD2; DNA: TGTGCCAGCAGCCAAGTCCTCCTAGCGGGGATAGATACGCAGTATTTT; CDR3: CASSQVLLAGIDTQYF
J: TRBJ2-1; size: many; V: TRBV29-1; D: TRBD1; DNA: TGCAGCGTTGGGTTCCCAACAGGGGCCTACAATGAGCAGTTCTTC; CDR3: CSVGFPTGAYNEQFF
J: TRBJ2-3; size: once; V: TRBV15; D: -; DNA: TGTGCCACCAGCAGAGATATAGGGACAGATACGCAGTATTTT; CDR3: CATSRDIGTDTQYF
J: TRBJ2-3; size: few; V: TRBV12-3/TRBV12-4; D: TRBD2; DNA: TGTGCCAGCAGTTACTACGTAGCGGGGGCTAGCACAGATACGCAGTATTTT; CDR3: CASSYYVAGASTDTQYF
J: TRBJ2-3; size: few; V: TRBV6-6; D: -; DNA: TGTGCCAGCAGTAAAAGGGCAGATACGCAGTATTTT; CDR3: CASSKRADTQYF
J: TRBJ2-2; size: few; V: TRBV20-1; D: -; DNA: TGCAGTGCTGGACACGTAAACACCGGGGAGCTGTTTTTT; CDR3: CSAGHVNTGELFF
J: TRBJ1-1; size: -; V: TRBV14; D: -; DNA: TGTGCCAGCAGCCCCACGGGACCGAGGAACACTGAAGCTTTCTTT; CDR3: CASSPTGPRNTEAFF
J: TRBJ2-3; size: -; V: TRBV6-1; D: TRBD1; DNA: TGTGCCAGCAGTAAACACACAGGGGCACCTGGAGATACGCAGTATTTT; CDR3: CASSKHTGAPGDTQYF
J: TRBJ1-5; size: once; V: TRBV27; D: -; DNA: TGTGCCAGCAGTTTATGGGCAGGAGGTTATAGCAATCAGCCCCAGCATTTT; CDR3: CASSLWAGGYSNQPQHF
J: TRBJ2-1; size: -; V: TRBV7-3; D: TRBD2; DNA: TGTGCCAGCAGTTCGACTAGCGGGGGAGGGCGGAATGAGCAGTTCTTC; CDR3: CASSSTSGGGRNEQFF
J: TRBJ1-5; size: -; V: TRBV7-9; D: -; DNA: TGTGCCAGCAGCTTAGTGAGGCCAGGGGAGGTTCAGCCCCAGCATTTT; CDR3: CASSLVRPGEVQPQHF
J: TRBJ1-1; size: few; V: TRBV5-1; D: TRBD1; DNA: TGCGCCAGCAGCTTGGTAGGGGGCGCCGGCACTGAAGCTTTCTTT; CDR3: CASSLVGGAGTEAFF
J: TRBJ2-1; size: -; V: TRBV20-1; D: -; DNA: TGCAGTGCTAGAGATAGACTAGGGGGGTTATATGAGCAGTTCTTC; CDR3: CSARDRLGGLYEQFF
J: TRBJ2-5; size: many; V: TRBV20-1; D: -; DNA: TGCAGTGCTAGCCCGGGACGCATCGCTGAGACCCAGTACTTC; CDR3: CSASPGRIAETQYF
J: TRBJ2-7; size: -; V: TRBV10-3; D: -; DNA: TGTGCCATCACCGAACGAGGCTGCGTTGAGCAGTACTTC; CDR3: CAITERGCVEQYF
J: TRBJ2-2; size: few; V: TRBV20-1; D: TRBD2; DNA: TGCAGTGCTAGAGATAGGAGCGGGAGGGCGAACACCGGGGAGCTGTTTTTT; CDR3: CSARDRSGRANTGELFF
J: TRBJ1-6; size: few; V: TRBV7-9; D: -; DNA: TGTGCCAGCAGCTTAGTCAATTCACCCCTCCACTTT; CDR3: CASSLVNSPLHF
J: TRBJ2-5; size: many; V: TRBV7-9; D: -; DNA: TGTGCCAGCAGCTTAGCCGGGGAGACCCAGTACTTC; CDR3: CASSLAGETQYF
J: TRBJ1-1; size: few; V: TRBV3-1; D: -; DNA: TGTGCCAGCAGCAAGACGCGAACTGAAGCTTTCTTT; CDR3: CASSKTRTEAFF
J: TRBJ2-1; size: -; V: TRBV20-1; D: TRBD2; DNA: TGCAGTGCTAGAGATTCAGGACTAGCGGGACTGGGTGAGCAGTTCTTC; CDR3: CSARDSGLAGLGEQFF
J: TRBJ2-2; size: -; V: TRBV5-1; D: TRBD1; DNA: TGCGCCAGCGATGAGACAGGGATGAAAACCGGGGAGCTGTTTTTT; CDR3: CASDETGMKTGELFF
J: TRBJ1-4; size: -; V: TRBV12-3/TRBV12-4; D: TRBD1; DNA: TGTGCCAGCAGCAACGAAACCCGGACAGGGACCGATGAAAAACTGTTTTTT; CDR3: CASSNETRTGTDEKLFF
J: TRBJ1-1; size: -; V: TRBV5-1; D: -; DNA: TGCGCCAGCAGCTTGTACAGGGCCACTGAAGCTTTCTTT; CDR3: CASSLYRATEAFF
J: TRBJ1-5; size: many; V: TRBV20-1; D: TRBD1; DNA: TGCAGTGCGTCGACAGGGCGTGGACAGCCCCAGCATTTT; CDR3: CSASTGRGQPQHF
J: TRBJ2-2; size: -; V: TRBV5-1; D: TRBD1; DNA: TGCGCCAGCAGCCCTCCTTTCGACAGGGCCAACACCGGGGAGCTGTTTTTT; CDR3: CASSPPFDRANTGELFF
J: TRBJ2-3; size: -; V: TRBV7-6; D: TRBD2; DNA: TGTGCCAGCAGCCTCCAGACTACTAGCGCAGATACGCAGTATTTT; CDR3: CASSLQTTSADTQYF
J: TRBJ2-7; size: few; V: TRBV3-1; D: -; DNA: TGTGCCAGCAGCCATACGGGCTACGAGCAGTACTTC; CDR3: CASSHTGYEQYF